This T cell receptor beta chain was captured in a study of blood T cell repertoires in COVID-19. Only in-frame clones appear in the TCRdb table, and some are missing; sequencing was by immunoSEQ multiplex PCR. The sample yields 210,000 or so clones, around 80% seen once. This CDR3 is 18 amino acids long. The V segment lost 3 bases and the J segment 0 bases; nucleotides outside the gene matches: 8. The germline CDR1 and CDR2 sequences are LNHDA and SQIVND (reference sequence). The chain is built from TRBV19 and TRBJ2-6; the match to TRBD1 covers 7 bases. This receptor was identified in a woman of 80 years or more with active or convalescent COVID-19. The sequenced material came from peripheral blood. CDR3 protein: CASSMAGGIFSGANVLTF. The CDR3 DNA follows: TGTGCCAGTAGTATGGCAGGGGGAATCTTCTCTGGGGCCAACGTCCTGACTTTC.